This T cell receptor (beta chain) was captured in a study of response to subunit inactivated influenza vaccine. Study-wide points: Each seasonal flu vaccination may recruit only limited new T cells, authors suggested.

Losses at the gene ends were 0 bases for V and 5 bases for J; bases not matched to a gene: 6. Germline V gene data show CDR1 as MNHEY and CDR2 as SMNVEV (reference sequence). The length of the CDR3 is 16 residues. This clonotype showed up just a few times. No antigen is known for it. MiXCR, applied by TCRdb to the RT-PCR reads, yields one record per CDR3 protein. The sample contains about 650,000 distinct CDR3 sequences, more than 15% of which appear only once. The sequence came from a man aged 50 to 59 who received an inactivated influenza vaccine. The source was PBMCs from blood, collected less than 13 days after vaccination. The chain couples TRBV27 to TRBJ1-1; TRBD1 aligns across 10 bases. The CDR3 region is CASSLSGQGVWTEAFF. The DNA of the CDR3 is TGTGCCAGCAGTTTATCAGGACAGGGGGTTTGGACTGAAGCTTTCTTT.